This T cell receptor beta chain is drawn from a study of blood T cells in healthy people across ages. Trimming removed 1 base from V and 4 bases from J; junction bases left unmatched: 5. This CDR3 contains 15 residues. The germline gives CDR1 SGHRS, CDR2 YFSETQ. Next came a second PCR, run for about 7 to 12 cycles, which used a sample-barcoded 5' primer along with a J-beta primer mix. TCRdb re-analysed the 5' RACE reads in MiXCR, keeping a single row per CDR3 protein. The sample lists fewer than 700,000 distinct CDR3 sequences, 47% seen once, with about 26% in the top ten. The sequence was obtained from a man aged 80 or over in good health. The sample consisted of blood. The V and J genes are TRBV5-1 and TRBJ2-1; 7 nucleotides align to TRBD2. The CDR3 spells CASSLRLAEYNEQFF. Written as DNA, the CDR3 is TGCGCCAGCAGCTTGAGGCTAGCGGAGTACAATGAGCAGTTCTTC. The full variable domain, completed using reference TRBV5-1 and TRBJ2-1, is KAGVTQTPRYLIKTRGQQVTLSCSPISGHRSVSWYQQTPGQGLQFLFEYFSETQRNKGNFPGRFSGRQFSNSRSEMNVSTLELGDSALYLCASSLRLAEYNEQFFGPGTRLTVL.